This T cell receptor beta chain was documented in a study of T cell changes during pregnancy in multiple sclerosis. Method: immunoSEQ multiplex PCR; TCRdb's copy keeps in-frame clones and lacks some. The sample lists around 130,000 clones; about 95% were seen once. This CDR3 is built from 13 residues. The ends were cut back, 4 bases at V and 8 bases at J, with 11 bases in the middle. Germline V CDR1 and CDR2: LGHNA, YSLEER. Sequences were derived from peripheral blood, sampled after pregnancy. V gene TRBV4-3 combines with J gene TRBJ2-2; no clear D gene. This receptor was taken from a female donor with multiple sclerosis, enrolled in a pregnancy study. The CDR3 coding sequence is TGCGCCAGCAGCCTAGCAATGAGGGGGGAGCTGTTTTTT. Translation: CASSLAMRGELFF.